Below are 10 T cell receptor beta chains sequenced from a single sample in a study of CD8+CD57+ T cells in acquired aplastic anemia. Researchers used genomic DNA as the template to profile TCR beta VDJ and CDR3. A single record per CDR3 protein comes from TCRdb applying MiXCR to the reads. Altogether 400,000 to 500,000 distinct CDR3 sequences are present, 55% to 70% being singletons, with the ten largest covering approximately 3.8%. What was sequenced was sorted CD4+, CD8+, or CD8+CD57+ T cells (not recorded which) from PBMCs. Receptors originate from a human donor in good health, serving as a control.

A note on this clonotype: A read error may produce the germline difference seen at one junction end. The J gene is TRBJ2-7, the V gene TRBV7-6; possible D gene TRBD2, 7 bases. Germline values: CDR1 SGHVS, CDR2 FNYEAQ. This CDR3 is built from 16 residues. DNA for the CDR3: TGTGCCAGCAGCGGGATATGGGGGGGCGGGCTACACGATCAGTACTTC. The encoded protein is CASSGIWGGGLHDQYF.

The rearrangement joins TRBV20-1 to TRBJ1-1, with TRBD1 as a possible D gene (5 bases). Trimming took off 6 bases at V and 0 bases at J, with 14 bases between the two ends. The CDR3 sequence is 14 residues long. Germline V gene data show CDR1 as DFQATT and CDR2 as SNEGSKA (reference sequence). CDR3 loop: CSAGGVQMNTEAFF. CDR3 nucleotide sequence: TGCAGTGCAGGAGGGGTGCAAATGAACACTGAAGCTTTCTTT.

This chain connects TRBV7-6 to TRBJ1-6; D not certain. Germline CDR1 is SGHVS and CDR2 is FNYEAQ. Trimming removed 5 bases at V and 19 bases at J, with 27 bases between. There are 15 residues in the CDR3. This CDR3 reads CASSVQETQNFGPHF. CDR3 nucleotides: TGTGCCAGCAGCGTACAAGAGACCCAGAACTTCGGGCCACACTTT.

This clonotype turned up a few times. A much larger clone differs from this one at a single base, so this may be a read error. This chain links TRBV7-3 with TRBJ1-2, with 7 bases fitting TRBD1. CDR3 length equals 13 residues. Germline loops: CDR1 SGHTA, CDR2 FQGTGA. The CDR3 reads CASGLPSGGGYTF. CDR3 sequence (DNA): TGTGCCAGCGGCTTACCTTCAGGGGGAGGCTACACCTTC.

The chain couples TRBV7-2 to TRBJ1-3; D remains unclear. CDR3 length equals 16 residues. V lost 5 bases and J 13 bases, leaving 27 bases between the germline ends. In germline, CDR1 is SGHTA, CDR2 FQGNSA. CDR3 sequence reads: CASSVEVRLTGSTIYF. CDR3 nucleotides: TGTGCCAGCAGCGTAGAAGTTCGGCTTACGGGCAGTACTATATATTTT.

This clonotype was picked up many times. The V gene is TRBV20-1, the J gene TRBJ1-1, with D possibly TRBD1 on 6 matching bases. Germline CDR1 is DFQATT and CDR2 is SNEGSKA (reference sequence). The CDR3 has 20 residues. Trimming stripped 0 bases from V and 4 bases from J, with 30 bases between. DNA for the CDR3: TGCAGTGCTAGAGACTACGGGCACCAGGGGAGCGGGGGTGACGGCACTGAAGCTTTCTTT. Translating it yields CSARDYGHQGSGGDGTEAFF.

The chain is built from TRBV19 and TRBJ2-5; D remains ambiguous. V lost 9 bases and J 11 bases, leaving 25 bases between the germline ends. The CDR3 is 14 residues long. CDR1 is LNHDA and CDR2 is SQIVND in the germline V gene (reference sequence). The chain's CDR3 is CASSKGRANYKQYF. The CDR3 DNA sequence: TGTGCCAGCAGCAAGGGAAGAGCGAACTACAAGCAGTACTTC.

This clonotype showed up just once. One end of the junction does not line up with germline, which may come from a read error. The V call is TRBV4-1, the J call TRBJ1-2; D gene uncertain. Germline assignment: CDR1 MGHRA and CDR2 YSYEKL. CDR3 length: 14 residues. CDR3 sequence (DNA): TGCGCCAGCAGCCAAGTTTCGACGGTCGCCCGTGTGGCCTTC. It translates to CASSQVSTVARVAF.

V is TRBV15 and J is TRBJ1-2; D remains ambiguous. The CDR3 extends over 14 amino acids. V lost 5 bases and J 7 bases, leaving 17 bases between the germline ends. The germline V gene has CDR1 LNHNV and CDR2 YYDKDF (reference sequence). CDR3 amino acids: CATSWKGLKAGYTF. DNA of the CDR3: TGTGCCACCAGCTGGAAAGGGTTGAAGGCTGGCTACACCTTC.

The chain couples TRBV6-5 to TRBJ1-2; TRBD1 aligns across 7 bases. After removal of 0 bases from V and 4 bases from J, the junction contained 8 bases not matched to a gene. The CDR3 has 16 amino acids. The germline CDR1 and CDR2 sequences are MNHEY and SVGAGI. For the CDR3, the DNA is TGTGCCAGCAGTTACTCGAGGACAGGCGGGAGCTATGGCTACACCTTC. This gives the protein CASSYSRTGGSYGYTF.